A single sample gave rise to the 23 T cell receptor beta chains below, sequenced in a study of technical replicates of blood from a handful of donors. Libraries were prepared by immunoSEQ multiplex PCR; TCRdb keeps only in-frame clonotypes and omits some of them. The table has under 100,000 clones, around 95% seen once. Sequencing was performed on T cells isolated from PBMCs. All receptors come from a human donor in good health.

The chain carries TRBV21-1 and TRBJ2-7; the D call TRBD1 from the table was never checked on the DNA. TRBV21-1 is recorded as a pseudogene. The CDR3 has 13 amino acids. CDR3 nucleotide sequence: TGTGCCCGATGTACAGGGGAAGTTGGCGAGCAGTACTTC. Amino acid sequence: CARCTGEVGEQYF.

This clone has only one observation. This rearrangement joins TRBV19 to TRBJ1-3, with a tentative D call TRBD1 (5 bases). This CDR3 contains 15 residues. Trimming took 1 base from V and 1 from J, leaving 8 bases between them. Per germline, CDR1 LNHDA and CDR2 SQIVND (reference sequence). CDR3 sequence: CASSIAGGSGNTIYF. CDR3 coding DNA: TGTGCCAGTAGTATAGCTGGGGGGTCTGGAAACACCATATATTTT.

CDR3 loop: CASRGTSGRLWLEQFF. The DNA for the CDR3 is TGTGCCAGCAGGGGGACTAGCGGGAGGCTGTGGTTGGAGCAGTTCTTC. The chain employs TRBV28 and TRBJ2-1, with 15 bases that match TRBD2. The CDR3 is 16 amino acids. CDR1 is MDHEN, CDR2 SYDVKM, per germline. The V gene end was trimmed by 6 bases and the J gene end by 10 bases; junction bases not matched to a gene: 10.

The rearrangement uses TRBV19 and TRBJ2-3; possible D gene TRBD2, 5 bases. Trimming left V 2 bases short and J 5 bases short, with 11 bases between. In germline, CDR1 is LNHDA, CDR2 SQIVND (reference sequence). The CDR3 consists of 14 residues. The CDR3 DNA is TGTGCCAGTAGTATACCCCGGGAAGGAGATACGCAGTATTTT. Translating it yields CASSIPREGDTQYF. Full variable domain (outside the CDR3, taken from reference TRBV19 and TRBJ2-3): DGGITQSPKYLFRKEGQNVTLSCEQNLNHDAMYWYRQDPGQGLRLIYYSQIVNDFQKGDIAEGYSVSREKKESFPLTVTSAQKNPTAFYLCASSIPREGDTQYFGPGTRLTVL.

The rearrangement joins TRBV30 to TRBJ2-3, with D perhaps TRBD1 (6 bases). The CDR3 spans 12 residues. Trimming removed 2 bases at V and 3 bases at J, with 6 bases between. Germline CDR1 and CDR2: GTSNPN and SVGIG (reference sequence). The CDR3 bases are TGTGCCTGGAGTAGGGGGACAGATACGCAGTATTTT. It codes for CAWSRGTDTQYF.

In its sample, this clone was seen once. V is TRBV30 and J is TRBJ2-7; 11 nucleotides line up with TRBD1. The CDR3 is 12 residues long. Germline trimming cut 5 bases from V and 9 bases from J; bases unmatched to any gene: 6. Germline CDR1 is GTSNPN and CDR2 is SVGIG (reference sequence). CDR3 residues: CAWAAGTGGQYF. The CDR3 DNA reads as TGTGCCTGGGCAGCCGGGACAGGGGGGCAGTACTTC. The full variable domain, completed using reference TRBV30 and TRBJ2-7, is SQTIHQWPATLVQPVGSPLSLECTVEGTSNPNLYWYRQAAGRGLQLLFYSVGIGQISSEVPQNLSASRPQDRQFILSSKKLLLSDSGFYLCAWAAGTGGQYFGPGTRLTVT.

The CDR3 region has the DNA TGTGCCAGCAGTTTATACGCTAATATGGGGACTAGCGGGAGAACAGATACGCAGTATTTT. The encoded protein is CASSLYANMGTSGRTDTQYF. This rearrangement joins TRBV27 to TRBJ2-3; 14 nucleotides line up with TRBD2. V lost 1 base, J lost 3 bases, and 12 bases stayed unmatched. Germline V gives CDR1 MNHEY, CDR2 SMNVEV (reference sequence). This CDR3 has 20 amino acids.

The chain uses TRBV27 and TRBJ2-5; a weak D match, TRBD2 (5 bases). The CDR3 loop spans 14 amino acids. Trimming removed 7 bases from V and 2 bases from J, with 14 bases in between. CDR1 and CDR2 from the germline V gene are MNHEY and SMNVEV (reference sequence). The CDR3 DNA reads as TGTGCCAGCACTTCAACGGGGAGACAAGAGACCCAGTACTTC. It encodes CASTSTGRQETQYF.

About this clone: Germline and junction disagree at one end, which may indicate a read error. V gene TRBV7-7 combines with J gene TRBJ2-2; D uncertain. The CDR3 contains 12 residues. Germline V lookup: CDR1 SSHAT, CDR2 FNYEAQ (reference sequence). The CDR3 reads CASMKETGELFF. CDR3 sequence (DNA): TGTGCTAGCATGAAAGAGACCGGGGAGCTGTTTTTT.

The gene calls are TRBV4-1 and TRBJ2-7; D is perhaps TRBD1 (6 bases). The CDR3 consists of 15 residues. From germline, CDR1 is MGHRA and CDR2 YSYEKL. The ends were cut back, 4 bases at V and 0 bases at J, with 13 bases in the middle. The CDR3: CASSLIGDTSYEQYF. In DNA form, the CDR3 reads TGCGCCAGCAGCCTCATCGGGGACACCTCCTACGAGCAGTACTTC.

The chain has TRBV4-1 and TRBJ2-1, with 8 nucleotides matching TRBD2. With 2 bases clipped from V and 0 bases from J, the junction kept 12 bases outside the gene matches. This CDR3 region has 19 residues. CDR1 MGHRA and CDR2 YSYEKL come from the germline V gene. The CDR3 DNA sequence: TGCGCCAGCAGCCAAACAACGGCTAGCGGGCATAGCTCCTACAATGAGCAGTTCTTC. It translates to CASSQTTASGHSSYNEQFF.

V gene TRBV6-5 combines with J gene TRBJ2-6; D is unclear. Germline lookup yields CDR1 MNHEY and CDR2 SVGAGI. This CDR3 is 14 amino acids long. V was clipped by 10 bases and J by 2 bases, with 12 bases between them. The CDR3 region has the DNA TGTGCCACCCTAAGTTTCCCTGGGGCCAACGTCCTGACTTTC. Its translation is CATLSFPGANVLTF.

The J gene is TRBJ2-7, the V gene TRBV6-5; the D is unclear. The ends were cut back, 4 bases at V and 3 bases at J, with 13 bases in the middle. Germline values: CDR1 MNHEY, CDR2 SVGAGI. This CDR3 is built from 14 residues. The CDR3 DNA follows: TGTGCCAGCAGTTTCAATCTAGGTATCTACGAGCAGTACTTC. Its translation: CASSFNLGIYEQYF.

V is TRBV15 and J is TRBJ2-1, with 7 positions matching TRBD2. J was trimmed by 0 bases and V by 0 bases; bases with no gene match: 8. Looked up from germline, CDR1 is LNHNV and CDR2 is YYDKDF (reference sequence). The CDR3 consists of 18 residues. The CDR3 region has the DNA TGTGCCACCAGCAGAGAATCCCTAGCGGAAAGCTCCTACAATGAGCAGTTCTTC. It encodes CATSRESLAESSYNEQFF.

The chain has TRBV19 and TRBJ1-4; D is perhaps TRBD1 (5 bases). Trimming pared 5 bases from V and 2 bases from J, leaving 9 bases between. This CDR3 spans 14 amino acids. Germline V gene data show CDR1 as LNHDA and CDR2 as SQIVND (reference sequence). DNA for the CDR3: TGTGCCAGTAGTTTGGGGCCTACTAATGAAAAACTGTTTTTT. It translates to CASSLGPTNEKLFF.

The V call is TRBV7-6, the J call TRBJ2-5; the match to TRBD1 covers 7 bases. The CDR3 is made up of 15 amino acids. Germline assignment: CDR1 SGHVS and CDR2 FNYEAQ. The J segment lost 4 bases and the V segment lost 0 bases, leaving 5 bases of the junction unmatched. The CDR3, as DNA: TGTGCCAGCAGCTTAGCGGTTAGGGGGCGAGAGACCCAGTACTTC. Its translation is CASSLAVRGRETQYF.

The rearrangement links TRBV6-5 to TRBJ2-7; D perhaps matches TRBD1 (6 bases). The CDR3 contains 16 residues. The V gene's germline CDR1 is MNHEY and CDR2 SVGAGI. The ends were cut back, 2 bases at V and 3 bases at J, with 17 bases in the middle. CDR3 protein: CASSYDPRQDNYEQYF. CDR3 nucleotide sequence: TGTGCCAGCAGTTACGATCCCCGACAGGACAACTACGAGCAGTACTTC.

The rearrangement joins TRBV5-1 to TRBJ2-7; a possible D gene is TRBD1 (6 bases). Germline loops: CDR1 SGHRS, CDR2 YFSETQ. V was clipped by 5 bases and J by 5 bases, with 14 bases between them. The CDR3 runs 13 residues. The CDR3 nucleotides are TGCGCCAGCAGGGGACATAGAAACGACGAGCAGTACTTC. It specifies CASRGHRNDEQYF.

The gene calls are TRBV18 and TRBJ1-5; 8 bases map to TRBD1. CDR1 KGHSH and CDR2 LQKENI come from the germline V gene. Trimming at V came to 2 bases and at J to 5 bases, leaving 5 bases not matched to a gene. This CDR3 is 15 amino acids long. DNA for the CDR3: TGTGCCAGCTCACCATACGGACAGGGCTATCAGCCCCAGCATTTT. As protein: CASSPYGQGYQPQHF.

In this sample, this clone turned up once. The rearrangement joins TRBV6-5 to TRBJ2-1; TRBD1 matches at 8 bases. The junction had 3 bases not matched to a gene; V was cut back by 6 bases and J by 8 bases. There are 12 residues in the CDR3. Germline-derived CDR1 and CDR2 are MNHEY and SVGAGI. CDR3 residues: CASRSQGDEQFF. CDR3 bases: TGTGCCAGCAGGTCACAGGGGGATGAGCAGTTCTTC.

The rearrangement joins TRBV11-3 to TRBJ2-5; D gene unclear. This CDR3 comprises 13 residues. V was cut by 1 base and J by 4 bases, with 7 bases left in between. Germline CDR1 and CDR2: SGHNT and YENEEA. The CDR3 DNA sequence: TGTGCCAGCAGCTTAGGGGCCAGAGAGACCCAGTACTTC. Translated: CASSLGARETQYF. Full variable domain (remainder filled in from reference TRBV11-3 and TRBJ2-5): EAGVVQSPRYKIIEKKQPVAFWCNPISGHNTLYWYLQNLGQGPELLIRYENEEAVDDSQLPKDRFSAERLKGVDSTLKIQPAELGDSAVYLCASSLGARETQYFGPGTRLLVL.

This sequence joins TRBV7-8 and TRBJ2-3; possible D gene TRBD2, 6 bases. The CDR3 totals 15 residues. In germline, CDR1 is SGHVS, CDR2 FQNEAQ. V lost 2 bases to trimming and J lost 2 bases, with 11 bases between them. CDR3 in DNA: TGTGCCAGCAGCTTAACGGGGACTTCCACAGATACGCAGTATTTT. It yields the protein CASSLTGTSTDTQYF.

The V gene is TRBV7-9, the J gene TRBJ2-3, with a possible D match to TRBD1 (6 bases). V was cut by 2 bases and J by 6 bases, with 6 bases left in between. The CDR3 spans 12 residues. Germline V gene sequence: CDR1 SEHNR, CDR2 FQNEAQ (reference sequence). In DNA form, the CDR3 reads TGTGCCAGCAGCTTACAGGGGGATACGCAGTATTTT. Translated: CASSLQGDTQYF. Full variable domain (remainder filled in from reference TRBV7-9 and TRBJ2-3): DTGVSQNPRHKITKRGQNVTFRCDPISEHNRLYWYRQTLGQGPEFLTYFQNEAQLEKSRLLSDRFSAERPKGSFSTLEIQRTEQGDSAMYLCASSLQGDTQYFGPGTRLTVL.